The sequence of this TCR beta chain was determined in a study of blood T cell repertoires in COVID-19. The wider study: Sources were T cells, B-cell-depleted T cells, or PBMCs; the material itself was cDNA or gDNA.

TCRdb keeps only in-frame clones here, not all; method: immunoSEQ multiplex PCR. Altogether 200,000 to 300,000 clones are present, about 89% being singletons, with the ten largest covering over 4%. Participant age was roughly 18 to 90 years, and participants resided in fewer than 25 US areas. Assignments of participants to cohorts depended upon their own reported clinical history. This clonotype was sampled from a woman aged 30 to 39 who had recovered from COVID-19. Sequenced input: PBMCs or T cells enriched from blood (not recorded which).

CDR3 region: CASSLTRVNTEAFF. The CDR3, as DNA: TGTGCCAGCAGTTTAACCCGAGTCAACACTGAAGCTTTCTTT. The J gene is TRBJ1-1, the V gene TRBV28; D gene unclear. The ends were cut back, 2 bases at V and 2 bases at J, with 9 bases in the middle. The V gene's germline CDR1 is MDHEN and CDR2 SYDVKM. CDR3 length equals 14 residues.